Presented here are 28 T cell receptor beta chains from one specimen sequenced in a study of Ad26.COV2.S vaccination and SARS-CoV-2 variants. The table came from immunoSEQ multiplex PCR; TCRdb's copy has only in-frame clones and leaves some out. The sample shows 350,000 to 500,000 clones, over 75% of them seen only once. The treatment was: approximately 18 received Ad26.COV2.S at low or high dose, single or two shots; 5 received placebo; per-sample allocation not given. Sampling happened 63 days after the first vaccine or placebo injection. The input for sequencing was peripheral blood, taken in a trial of Ad26.COV2.S vaccine versus placebo. These receptors came from a person between 18 and 65 years old who received the Ad26.COV2.S COVID-19 vaccine or a placebo.

The rearrangement uses TRBV2 and TRBJ2-2; D perhaps matches TRBD2 (5 bases). This CDR3 region has 13 residues. Germline CDR1 is SNHLY and CDR2 is FYNNEI. CDR3 loop: CACGLARTGELFF. In DNA form, the CDR3 reads TGTGCATGTGGGCTAGCAAGGACCGGGGAGCTGTTTTTT.

This clone appeared once. J is TRBJ1-3 and V is TRBV7-8, with D perhaps TRBD1 (6 bases). V dropped 1 base and J dropped 0 bases, with 13 bases sitting between them. The CDR3 sequence is 17 residues long. The germline gives CDR1 SGHVS, CDR2 FQNEAQ. CDR3 sequence: CASSLVGGTLSGNTIYF. Here the CDR3 DNA reads TGTGCCAGCAGCTTAGTAGGTGGGACACTCTCTGGAAACACCATATATTTT.

In DNA, the CDR3 is TGCGCCAGCAGCCAAGATCTTCGGGTAGGATCACCCCTCCACTTT. As protein: CASSQDLRVGSPLHF. V usage is TRBV4-1 and J usage is TRBJ1-6, with no clear D. Trimming stripped 0 bases from V and 10 bases from J, with 13 bases between. The CDR3 has 15 residues. From germline, CDR1 is MGHRA and CDR2 YSYEKL.

The rearrangement uses TRBV9 and TRBJ1-2; 11 nucleotides agree with TRBD1. After removal of 0 bases from V and 0 bases from J, the junction contained 10 bases not matched to a gene. The CDR3 is made up of 19 amino acids. CDR1 SGDLS and CDR2 YYNGEE come from the germline V gene. The CDR3 protein is CASSVGSAGTGGTNYGYTF. The CDR3 region has the DNA TGTGCCAGCAGCGTAGGATCCGCCGGGACAGGGGGGACTAACTATGGCTACACCTTC.

CDR3 nucleotide sequence: TGTGCCTGGATCGGACAGGGGATCATAGGGGAGCTGTTTTTT. Translating gives CAWIGQGIIGELFF. The chain uses TRBV30 and TRBJ2-2, with 9 bases aligning to TRBD1. The J segment lost 8 bases and the V segment lost 4 bases, leaving 8 bases of the junction unmatched. CDR1 and CDR2 (germline): GTSNPN, SVGIG (reference sequence). This CDR3 contains 14 residues.

This chain uses TRBV6-2 or TRBV6-3 with TRBJ2-7; D is possibly TRBD1 (6 bases). This CDR3 is 13 amino acids long. V lost 4 bases to trimming and J lost 0 bases, with 7 bases between them. Germline CDR1 is MNHEY and CDR2 is SVGEGT. Written as DNA, the CDR3 is TGTGCCAGCAGTTTACAGGGCTCCTACGAGCAGTACTTC. Its translation is CASSLQGSYEQYF.

The chain is built from TRBV18 and TRBJ1-1; no definite D call. Trimming took 1 base from V and 3 from J, leaving 6 bases between them. Germline V gene sequence: CDR1 KGHSH, CDR2 LQKENI. This CDR3 comprises 13 residues. CDR3 in amino acids: CASSPQEDTEAFF. DNA of the CDR3: TGTGCCAGCTCACCACAGGAGGACACTGAAGCTTTCTTT.

This clone was seen repeatedly, ten times or more. J is TRBJ2-7 and V is TRBV28, with D unresolved. There are 14 residues in the CDR3. Germline V lookup: CDR1 MDHEN, CDR2 SYDVKM. Trimming pared 6 bases from V and 0 bases from J, leaving 12 bases between. The CDR3 loop reads CASSVVSDSYEQYF. For the CDR3, the DNA is TGTGCCAGCAGCGTGGTTTCCGACTCCTACGAGCAGTACTTC.

This chain joins TRBV7-9 and TRBJ2-7, with D possibly TRBD1 on 5 matching bases. Per the germline V gene, CDR1 is SEHNR and CDR2 is FQNEAQ (reference sequence). The CDR3 has 14 residues. Trimming took off 3 bases at V and 2 bases at J, with 11 bases between the two ends. The CDR3 reads CASSFYPGPYEQYF. Here the CDR3 DNA reads TGTGCCAGCAGCTTCTATCCAGGGCCCTACGAGCAGTACTTC.

V and J are TRBV27 and TRBJ2-7, with D perhaps matching TRBD1 (5 bases). The CDR3 has 12 amino acids. Germline V gene sequence: CDR1 MNHEY, CDR2 SMNVEV (reference sequence). V lost 5 bases to trimming and J lost 7 bases, with 12 bases between them. The CDR3: CASSGAGREQYF. In DNA, the CDR3 is TGTGCCAGCAGTGGGGCAGGTAGAGAGCAGTACTTC.

This clone was counted a single time. This chain links TRBV29-1 with TRBJ1-1, with D hard to call. Germline loops: CDR1 SQVTM, CDR2 ANQGSEA. The CDR3 runs to 12 residues. V lost 4 bases and J 1 base, leaving 7 bases between the germline ends. The CDR3 nucleotides read TGCAGCGTTGGACACCCGAACACTGAAGCTTTCTTT. Protein sequence: CSVGHPNTEAFF. The full variable domain, its missing parts supplied by reference TRBV29-1 and TRBJ1-1, is SAVISQKPSRDICQRGTSLTIQCQVDSQVTMMFWYRQQPGQSLTLIATANQGSEATYESGFVIDKFPISRPNLTFSTLTVSNMSPEDSSIYLCSVGHPNTEAFFGQGTRLTVV.

The V and J genes are TRBV5-6 and TRBJ1-4, with 7 bases identical to TRBD1. Germline V lookup: CDR1 SGHDT, CDR2 YYEEEE. The CDR3 is 14 amino acids. Losses at the gene ends were 2 bases for V and 7 bases for J; bases not matched to a gene: 5. As DNA, the CDR3 is TGTGCCAGCAGCTTAAAGCAGGGGGGTGAAAAACTGTTTTTT. It codes for CASSLKQGGEKLFF.

The chain joins TRBV30 to TRBJ2-7; 8 bases agree with TRBD1. The V gene's germline CDR1 is GTSNPN and CDR2 SVGIG (reference sequence). The CDR3 is 13 residues long. V was clipped by 4 bases and J by 2 bases; unmatched bases: 4. The CDR3 here is CAWTDRATYEQYF. The DNA for the CDR3 is TGTGCCTGGACGGACAGGGCTACCTACGAGCAGTACTTC.

This clone is a singleton in its sample. The rearrangement joins TRBV29-1 to TRBJ2-7; the D gene is possibly TRBD1 (5 bases). Per the germline V gene, CDR1 is SQVTM and CDR2 is ANQGSEA. V was shortened by 7 bases and J by 1 base, with 26 bases between the two germline ends. The CDR3 is made up of 17 amino acids. Written as DNA, the CDR3 is TGCAGCGCAAGAGTTTCAGGGTCCGACGACGTTTCCTACGAGCAGTACTTC. Protein product: CSARVSGSDDVSYEQYF.

V is TRBV5-1 and J is TRBJ2-5, with 7 nucleotides matching TRBD2. V was clipped by 4 bases and J by 4 bases; unmatched bases: 13. Germline values: CDR1 SGHRS, CDR2 YFSETQ. The CDR3 runs to 16 residues. The chain's CDR3 is CASSLGVRGEGETQYF. The CDR3 DNA sequence: TGCGCCAGCAGCCTGGGGGTGCGAGGGGAGGGAGAGACCCAGTACTTC.

This chain uses TRBV7-2 with TRBJ2-3; 11 bases fit TRBD2. J lost 9 bases, V lost 4 bases, and 6 bases had no gene match. The CDR3 runs to 14 residues. Germline V lookup: CDR1 SGHTA, CDR2 FQGNSA. CDR3 sequence reads: CASSSSGGPGTQYF. The CDR3 DNA sequence: TGTGCCAGCAGCTCTAGCGGGGGGCCAGGGACGCAGTATTTT.

The chain couples TRBV28 to TRBJ1-2; D uncertain. Germline CDR1 is MDHEN and CDR2 is SYDVKM. This CDR3 is 13 amino acids long. Between the trimmed V and J ends, which lost 8 bases and 4 bases, there was a span of 14 bases. The CDR3 coding sequence is TGTGCCAGCGGCGAGCGGGTGCTCTATGGCTACACCTTC. Translation: CASGERVLYGYTF.

V gene TRBV30 combines with J gene TRBJ2-3; D is undetermined. Trimming took off 2 bases at V and 4 bases at J, with 7 bases between the two ends. Germline V gene lookup returns CDR1 GTSNPN and CDR2 SVGIG (reference sequence). The length of the CDR3 is 12 residues. DNA of the CDR3: TGTGCCTGGAGTTTTCATCCAGATACGCAGTATTTT. Protein sequence: CAWSFHPDTQYF.

CDR3 sequence reads: CASSQDVGPSSGNTIYF. The CDR3 nucleotides are TGCGCCAGCAGCCAAGATGTCGGCCCAAGCTCTGGAAACACCATATATTTT. The genes are TRBV4-3 and TRBJ1-3; D not resolved. Per germline, CDR1 LGHNA and CDR2 YSLEER. CDR3 length: 17 residues. V shed 0 bases and J shed 0 bases, with 12 bases lying between them.

Worth noting for this clone: The same CDR3 also results from other DNA sequences found in this sample. V and J are TRBV7-2 and TRBJ2-1, with TRBD2 matching over 12 bases. Per the germline V gene, CDR1 is SGHTA and CDR2 is FQGNSA. This CDR3 contains 15 residues. V was clipped by 1 base and J by 9 bases; unmatched bases: 4. CDR3 coding DNA: TGTGCCAGCAGCTTAGAACTAGCGGGGGGAGGTGAGCAGTTCTTC. The encoded protein is CASSLELAGGGEQFF.

DNA of the CDR3: TGTGCCCTGGGTTCAGGAGGGGCTGGAGGCTACACCTTC. Protein product: CALGSGGAGGYTF. V usage is TRBV30 and J usage is TRBJ1-2; maybe TRBD1 (5 bases). Between the trimmed V and J ends, which lost 8 bases and 8 bases, there was a span of 21 bases. Germline loops: CDR1 GTSNPN, CDR2 SVGIG (reference sequence). This CDR3 is built from 13 residues.

V gene TRBV28 combines with J gene TRBJ1-1; no definite D call. The CDR3 covers 12 residues. Looked up from germline, CDR1 is MDHEN and CDR2 is SYDVKM. V lost 2 bases, J lost 8 bases, and 9 bases lay in between. CDR3: CASSLTANEAFF. The CDR3 region has the DNA TGTGCCAGCAGTTTAACAGCCAACGAAGCTTTCTTT.

J is TRBJ2-1 and V is TRBV29-1; D not resolved. V lost 5 bases and J 9 bases, leaving 17 bases between the germline ends. Germline V lookup: CDR1 SQVTM, CDR2 ANQGSEA. This CDR3 contains 13 residues. CDR3 in DNA: TGCAGCGTTATCTTTCCGTCCCACCGTGAGCAGTTCTTC. Encoded protein: CSVIFPSHREQFF.

The chain is built from TRBV4-1 and TRBJ2-7, with 11 bases lining up with TRBD2. Losses at the gene ends were 1 base for V and 7 bases for J; bases not matched to a gene: 9. Germline CDR1 reads MGHRA; CDR2 reads YSYEKL. This CDR3 spans 16 amino acids. CDR3 coding DNA: TGCGCCAGCAGCCAAGTCGTTAGCGGGGGGGCAAAAGAGCAGTACTTC. Residues: CASSQVVSGGAKEQYF.

The genes are TRBV7-9 and TRBJ1-6; TRBD1 agrees at 7 bases. Germline V gene sequence: CDR1 SEHNR, CDR2 FQNEAQ (reference sequence). V was pared by 9 bases and J by 9 bases, with 8 bases of the junction left unmatched. This CDR3 has 13 amino acids. The CDR3 DNA reads TGTGCCAGTTTGAGGGACAGAGGTTCACCCCTCCACTTT. The encoded protein is CASLRDRGSPLHF.

V usage is TRBV6-2 or TRBV6-3 and J usage is TRBJ2-3; TRBD1 aligns across 9 bases. The CDR3 runs 17 residues. Looked up from germline, CDR1 is MNHEY and CDR2 is SVGEGT. The J segment lost 5 bases and the V segment lost 2 bases, leaving 11 bases of the junction unmatched. The CDR3 is CASSYPITGGAGDTQYF. The CDR3 region has the DNA TGTGCCAGCAGTTACCCTATAACAGGGGGCGCGGGAGATACGCAGTATTTT.

The chain employs TRBV19 and TRBJ1-6, with unresolved D. V gave up 3 bases and J gave up 9 bases, with 9 bases separating them. Germline V gives CDR1 LNHDA, CDR2 SQIVND (reference sequence). The CDR3 contains 13 residues. The CDR3 DNA is TGTGCCAGTAGTATCGGCAGCCGTTCACCCCTCCACTTT. Its protein is CASSIGSRSPLHF.

The chain recombines TRBV28 with TRBJ2-7; 9 bases are a match to TRBD1. V was pared by 6 bases and J by 6 bases, with 9 bases of the junction left unmatched. Germline assignment: CDR1 MDHEN and CDR2 SYDVKM. The CDR3 spans 14 residues. The CDR3 sequence: CASSTMGQGSEQYF. CDR3 DNA: TGTGCCAGCAGCACCATGGGACAGGGCAGCGAGCAGTACTTC.